These 20 T cell receptor beta chains share one sample of origin, sequenced in a study of CD8+ T cells in alopecia areata. In each case, RNA was isolated and then reverse transcribed into cDNA as the sequencing template. Some clones are missing from TCRdb's copy, which holds only in-frame ones; the method was immunoSEQ multiplex PCR. The top ten hold 1.5% to 2% of the sample, which has around 200,000 clones, roughly 60% seen once. Here the sequenced sample was CD4+ T cells sorted from blood, taken at week 0. Every receptor here comes from a human donor with alopecia areata.

A note on this clone: Other DNA sequences of this sample code for an identical CDR3. The chain couples TRBV29-1 to TRBJ2-5; tentatively, D is TRBD2 (6 bases). This CDR3 is 10 amino acids long. Germline CDR1 is SQVTM and CDR2 is ANQGSEA. Trimming removed 6 bases at V and 5 bases at J, with 7 bases between. The CDR3 DNA follows: TGCAGCGTCGCGGGGGAGACCCAGTACTTC. Amino acids: CSVAGETQYF.

Comment on this clone: A junction end diverges from the germline sequence, so it may reflect a read error. The chain recombines TRBV5-6 with TRBJ2-3; D may be TRBD2 (6 bases). Looked up from germline, CDR1 is SGHDT and CDR2 is YYEEEE. The CDR3 spans 12 residues. The CDR3 is CASSGGLGAQRF. CDR3 coding DNA: TGTGCCAGCAGCGGGGGACTCGGGGCCCAACGTTTT.

This clone was seen only once. V and J are TRBV30 and TRBJ1-5; no clear D. The CDR3 is 14 residues long. Germline V gene sequence: CDR1 GTSNPN, CDR2 SVGIG (reference sequence). Deletions cut 1 base from V and 3 bases from J, with 10 bases between. The CDR3 nucleotides are TGTGCCTGGAGTGAAACCGGATTCAATCAGCCCCAGCATTTT. This sequence encodes CAWSETGFNQPQHF. The variable domain in full, completed from reference TRBV30 and TRBJ1-5, reads SQTIHQWPATLVQPVGSPLSLECTVEGTSNPNLYWYRQAAGRGLQLLFYSVGIGQISSEVPQNLSASRPQDRQFILSSKKLLLSDSGFYLCAWSETGFNQPQHFGDGTRLSIL.

This clone was seen a few times. The chain links TRBV27 to TRBJ1-1; TRBD1 matches at 7 bases. In germline, CDR1 is MNHEY, CDR2 SMNVEV (reference sequence). The CDR3 has 13 residues. After removal of 5 bases from V and 5 bases from J, the junction contained 5 bases not matched to a gene. The CDR3 nucleotides are TGTGCCAGCAGTCCGCGGACAGGAACTGAAGCTTTCTTT. As protein: CASSPRTGTEAFF.

The V gene is TRBV4-3, the J gene TRBJ1-2; 7 positions match TRBD1. The CDR3 runs to 15 residues. After removal of 0 bases from V and 7 bases from J, the junction contained 8 bases not matched to a gene. Per the germline V gene, CDR1 is LGHNA and CDR2 is YSLEER. As DNA, the CDR3 is TGCGCCAGCAGCCAAGATCTAGTTAGGGGGCTTGGCTACACCTTC. Residues: CASSQDLVRGLGYTF.

In this sample, this clone turned up once. The CDR3 is CASSLLGGNEQFF. The DNA of the CDR3 is TGTGCCAGCAGCTTACTGGGTGGCAATGAGCAGTTCTTC. This sequence joins TRBV7-9 and TRBJ2-1; no clear D gene. The CDR3 has 13 amino acids. Germline loops: CDR1 SEHNR, CDR2 FQNEAQ (reference sequence). Deletions cut 2 bases from V and 6 bases from J, with 8 bases between.

The chain carries TRBV5-1 and TRBJ2-2; weak D call: TRBD1 (5 bases). CDR1 and CDR2 from the germline V gene are SGHRS and YFSETQ. This CDR3 spans 15 amino acids. Trimming stripped 2 bases from V and 3 bases from J, with 11 bases between. CDR3 residues: CASSLGHGDTGELFF. The DNA of the CDR3 is TGCGCCAGCAGCTTAGGACACGGCGACACCGGGGAGCTGTTTTTT.

V usage is TRBV7-8 and J usage is TRBJ2-7, with a weak D call TRBD1 (5 bases). The ends were cut back, 3 bases at V and 4 bases at J, with 16 bases in the middle. The germline gives CDR1 SGHVS, CDR2 FQNEAQ. The length of the CDR3 is 15 residues. The CDR3 loop is CASSLGQKRIYEQYF. The CDR3 DNA sequence: TGTGCCAGCAGCTTGGGGCAGAAGAGGATTTACGAGCAGTACTTC.

This clone was seen only once. In this CDR3 the conserved last residue, phenylalanine or tryptophan, is missing, so a read error is likely. The limits of the CDR3 on the DNA are not certain, so only TCRdb's listed CDR3 is given. The J gene is TRBJ2-7, the V gene TRBV2; TRBD1, as called in the table, went unchecked against the DNA. In germline, CDR1 is SNHLY, CDR2 FYNNEI. The CDR3 sequence runs 12 residues, both termini included. The CDR3 region is CASCGPGQLYSL.

This chain links TRBV29-1 with TRBJ1-3, with D hard to call. Germline V gene sequence: CDR1 SQVTM, CDR2 ANQGSEA. V was cut by 6 bases and J by 0 bases, with 18 bases left in between. The CDR3 contains 16 residues. The CDR3 sequence: CSVRSVDRDSGNTIYF. The CDR3, as DNA: TGCAGCGTCCGCAGTGTGGACCGTGACTCTGGAAACACCATATATTTT. Drawing the rest from reference TRBV29-1 and TRBJ1-3, the complete variable domain is SAVISQKPSRDICQRGTSLTIQCQVDSQVTMMFWYRQQPGQSLTLIATANQGSEATYESGFVIDKFPISRPNLTFSTLTVSNMSPEDSSIYLCSVRSVDRDSGNTIYFGEGSWLTVV.

The rearrangement uses TRBV2 and TRBJ1-4; possibly TRBD1 for D (5 bases). The CDR3 is 14 amino acids. V lost 7 bases to trimming and J lost 6 bases, with 15 bases between them. The germline V gene has CDR1 SNHLY and CDR2 FYNNEI. This CDR3 reads CASNGARGDEKLFF. CDR3 DNA sequence: TGTGCCAGCAACGGGGCAAGAGGGGATGAAAAACTGTTTTTT.

The V gene is TRBV14, the J gene TRBJ2-7; D is uncertain. CDR3 length: 12 amino acids. Germline V gene sequence: CDR1 SGHDN, CDR2 FVKESK. The V end lost 3 bases, the J end lost 3 bases, and 6 bases lay between the germline ends. The CDR3 sequence: CASSQMGYEQYF. CDR3 coding DNA: TGTGCCAGCAGCCAGATGGGCTACGAGCAGTACTTC.

The chain combines TRBV4-3 with TRBJ2-7; D is unclear. The CDR3 is made up of 13 amino acids. Germline CDR1 and CDR2: LGHNA and YSLEER. V lost 4 bases, J lost 7 bases, and 14 bases lay in between. CDR3 protein: CASSPYREGEQYF. CDR3 bases: TGCGCCAGCAGCCCCTACCGAGAAGGGGAGCAGTACTTC.

The J gene is TRBJ1-6, the V gene TRBV5-1; 11 bases match TRBD1. CDR3 length equals 15 residues. Germline V CDR1 and CDR2: SGHRS, YFSETQ. V lost 1 base and J lost 10; bases outside the gene matches: 4. CDR3 nucleotides: TGCGCCAGCAGCTTGCAGGACAGGGGGCGGTCACCCCTCCACTTT. Translating gives CASSLQDRGRSPLHF.

The V call is TRBV25-1, the J call TRBJ1-4, with TRBD1 as a possible D gene (5 bases). Trimming removed 5 bases at V and 7 bases at J, with 11 bases between. This CDR3 spans 13 amino acids. In germline, CDR1 is MGHDK, CDR2 SYGVNS. The CDR3 DNA follows: TGTGCCAGCAGTCTCCAGGGTAGTGAAAAACTGTTTTTT. It yields the protein CASSLQGSEKLFF.

J is TRBJ2-3 and V is TRBV5-4; 12 bases line up with TRBD2. This CDR3 has 15 residues. The J segment lost 4 bases and the V segment lost 0 bases, leaving 0 bases of the junction unmatched. Germline V CDR1 and CDR2: SGHNT, YYREEE (reference sequence). This chain's CDR3 is CASSLGTSGADTQYF. DNA for the CDR3: TGTGCCAGCAGCTTGGGGACTAGCGGGGCAGATACGCAGTATTTT.

This rearrangement joins TRBV4-1 to TRBJ1-2; D gene uncertain. This CDR3 contains 14 residues. Trimming removed 1 base at V and 4 bases at J, with 10 bases between. The V gene's germline CDR1 is MGHRA and CDR2 YSYEKL. The CDR3, as DNA: TGCGCCAGCAGCCAAGGGAGCACGGTCTATGGCTACACCTTC. Its translation is CASSQGSTVYGYTF.

The rearrangement links TRBV19 to TRBJ1-5; D unresolved. CDR3 length equals 15 residues. Germline loops: CDR1 LNHDA, CDR2 SQIVND (reference sequence). Trimming left V 2 bases short and J 0 bases short, with 8 bases between. CDR3 nucleotides: TGTGCCAGTAGTATACGGGGTGATAGCAATCAGCCCCAGCATTTT. This encodes CASSIRGDSNQPQHF.

The chain links TRBV6-5 to TRBJ1-5; D is unresolved. Germline-derived CDR1 and CDR2 are MNHEY and SVGAGI. V was trimmed by 2 bases and J by 6 bases, leaving 8 bases between them. The CDR3 is 13 amino acids. CDR3 sequence: CASSYRSGQPQHF. DNA for the CDR3: TGTGCCAGCAGTTACAGGAGTGGTCAGCCCCAGCATTTT.

The chain carries TRBV29-1 and TRBJ1-2, with no clear D. The CDR3 is 15 residues long. CDR1 and CDR2 (germline): SQVTM, ANQGSEA. Between the trimmed V and J ends, which lost 6 bases and 0 bases, there was a span of 17 bases. DNA of the CDR3: TGCAGCGTCCGCGACGGGTCCAGCGCTAACTATGGCTACACCTTC. Translation gives CSVRDGSSANYGYTF.